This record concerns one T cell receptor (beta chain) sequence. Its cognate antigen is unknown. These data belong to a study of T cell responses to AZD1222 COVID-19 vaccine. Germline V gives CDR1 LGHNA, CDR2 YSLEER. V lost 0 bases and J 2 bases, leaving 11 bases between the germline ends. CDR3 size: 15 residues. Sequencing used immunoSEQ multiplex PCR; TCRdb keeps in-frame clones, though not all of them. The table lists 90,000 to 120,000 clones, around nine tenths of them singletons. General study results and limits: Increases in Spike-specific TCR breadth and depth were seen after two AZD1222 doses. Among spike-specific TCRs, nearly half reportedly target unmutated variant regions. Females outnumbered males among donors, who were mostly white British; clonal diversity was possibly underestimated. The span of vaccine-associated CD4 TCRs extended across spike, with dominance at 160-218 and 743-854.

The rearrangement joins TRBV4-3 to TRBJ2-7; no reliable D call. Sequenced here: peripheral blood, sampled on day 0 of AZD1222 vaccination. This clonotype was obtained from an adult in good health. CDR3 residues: CASSQDIGQPYEQYF. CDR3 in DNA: TGCGCCAGCAGCCAAGACATAGGGCAGCCCTACGAGCAGTACTTC.